This T cell receptor (beta chain) was sequenced during a study of shared clonotypes between healthy human individuals. CD45RA-negative memory and CD45RA+ naive subsets were split from the CD4+ cells. The authors split each subset's genomic DNA evenly across several immunoSEQ plates. When replicate PCRs were run on sorted subsets, they used about 220 ng DNA, 30,000 to 35,000 T cell genomes. Clones were sequenced by immunoSEQ multiplex PCR, and TCRdb holds only the in-frame ones, with some missing. The top ten clones hold approximately 0.13% of a sample with around 2,000,000 clones, 90% to 95% of them seen once. This receptor was taken from a man aged 18-30 years in good health. The specimen was naive CD4+ T cells sorted from blood. Subset defined: CD45RA+ positively selected.

CDR3 in DNA: TGCGCCAGCAGTATGCCGGGACAGGGGTCCTACGAGCAGTACTTC. Protein: CASSMPGQGSYEQYF. This chain connects TRBV10-1 to TRBJ2-7; 10 bases fit TRBD1. V was clipped by 5 bases and J by 1 base; unmatched bases: 5. The CDR3 contains 15 residues. Germline CDR1 WNHNN, CDR2 SYGVQD (reference sequence).